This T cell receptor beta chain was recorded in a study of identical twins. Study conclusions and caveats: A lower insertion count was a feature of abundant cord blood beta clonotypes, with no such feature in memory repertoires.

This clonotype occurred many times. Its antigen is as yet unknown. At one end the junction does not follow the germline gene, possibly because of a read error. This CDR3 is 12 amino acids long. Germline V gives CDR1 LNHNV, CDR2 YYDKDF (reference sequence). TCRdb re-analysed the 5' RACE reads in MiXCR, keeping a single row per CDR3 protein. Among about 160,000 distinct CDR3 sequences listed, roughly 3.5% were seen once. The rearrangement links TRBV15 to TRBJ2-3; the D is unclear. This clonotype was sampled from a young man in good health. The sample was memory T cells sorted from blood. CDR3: CATSGDTDTQYF. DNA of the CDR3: TGTGCCACCAGCGGAGACACAGATACGCAGTATTTT.